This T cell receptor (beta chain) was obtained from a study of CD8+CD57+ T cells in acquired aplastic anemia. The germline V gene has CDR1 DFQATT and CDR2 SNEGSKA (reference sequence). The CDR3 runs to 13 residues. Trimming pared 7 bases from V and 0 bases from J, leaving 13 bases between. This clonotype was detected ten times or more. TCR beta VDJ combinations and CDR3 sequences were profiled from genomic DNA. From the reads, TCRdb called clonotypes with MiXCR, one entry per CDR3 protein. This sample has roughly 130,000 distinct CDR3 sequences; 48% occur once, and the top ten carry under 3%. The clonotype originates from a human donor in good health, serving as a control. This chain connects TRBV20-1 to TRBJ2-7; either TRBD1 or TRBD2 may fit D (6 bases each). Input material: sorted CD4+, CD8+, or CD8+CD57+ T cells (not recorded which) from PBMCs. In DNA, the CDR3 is TGCAGTGTTAGGGGGAGGTCCTCCTACGAGCAGTACTTC. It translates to CSVRGRSSYEQYF.